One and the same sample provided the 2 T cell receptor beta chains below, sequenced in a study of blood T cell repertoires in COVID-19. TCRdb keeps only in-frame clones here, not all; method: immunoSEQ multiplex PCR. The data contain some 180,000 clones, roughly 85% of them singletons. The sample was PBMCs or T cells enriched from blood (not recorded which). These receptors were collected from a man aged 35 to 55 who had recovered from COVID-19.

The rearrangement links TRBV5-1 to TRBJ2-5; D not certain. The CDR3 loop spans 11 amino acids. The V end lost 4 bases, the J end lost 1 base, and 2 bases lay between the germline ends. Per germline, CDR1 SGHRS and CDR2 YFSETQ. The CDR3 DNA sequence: TGCGCCAGCAGCCTCCAAGAGACCCAGTACTTC. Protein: CASSLQETQYF.

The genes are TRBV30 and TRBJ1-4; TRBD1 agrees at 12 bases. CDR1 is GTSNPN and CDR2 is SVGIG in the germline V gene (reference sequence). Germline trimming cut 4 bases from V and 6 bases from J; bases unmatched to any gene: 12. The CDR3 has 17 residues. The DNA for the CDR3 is TGTGCCTGGAACCACGGGACAGGGGGCGGAATCGATGAAAAACTGTTTTTT. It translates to CAWNHGTGGGIDEKLFF.